The 7 T cell receptor beta chains presented below share a single source sample, sequenced in a study of resident and recirculating memory T cells in vitiligo. This table comes from immunoSEQ multiplex PCR, and its TCRdb copy is limited to in-frame clones, with some not included. The sample includes more than 65,000 clones, about 89% of them seen just once. Material: blood. These receptors were obtained from a male donor with vitiligo.

This chain connects TRBV20-1 to TRBJ2-3, with a possible D match to TRBD2 (5 bases). From germline, CDR1 is DFQATT and CDR2 SNEGSKA (reference sequence). CDR3 size: 11 residues. V gave up 8 bases and J gave up 4 bases, with 10 bases separating them. CDR3 sequence (DNA): TGCAGTAGGGAGAGGTCAGATACGCAGTATTTT. It specifies CSRERSDTQYF.

This chain joins TRBV5-8 and TRBJ1-1; a weak D match, TRBD1 (6 bases). Looked up from germline, CDR1 is SGHTS and CDR2 is YDEGEE. This CDR3 region has 16 residues. V dropped 2 bases and J dropped 0 bases, with 14 bases sitting between them. This chain's CDR3 is CASSLNGQSLNTEAFF. The DNA for the CDR3 is TGTGCCAGCAGCTTAAACGGACAGTCCCTGAACACTGAAGCTTTCTTT. Based on the CDR3 plus reference TRBV5-8 and TRBJ1-1, the full variable domain is EAGVTQSPTHLIKTRGQQATLRCSPISGHTSVYWYQQALGLGLQFLLWYDEGEERNRGNFPPRFSGRQFPNYSSELNVNALELEDSALYLCASSLNGQSLNTEAFFGQGTRLTVV.

The rearrangement uses TRBV11-3 and TRBJ2-2; unclear D gene. CDR1 and CDR2 from the germline V gene are SGHNT and YENEEA. V was pared by 1 base and J by 1 base, with 7 bases between. The CDR3 has 15 amino acids. The CDR3 is CASSLVVENTGELFF. The CDR3 nucleotides are TGTGCCAGCAGCTTAGTCGTAGAGAACACCGGGGAGCTGTTTTTT.

The chain's CDR3 is CASSLPGGPRDTYNEQFF. The CDR3 region has the DNA TGTGCCAGCAGTTTGCCGGGGGGACCCCGGGACACGTACAATGAGCAGTTCTTC. The rearrangement uses TRBV27 and TRBJ2-1; perhaps TRBD2 as D (7 bases). CDR1 is MNHEY and CDR2 is SMNVEV in the germline V gene (reference sequence). The V end lost 3 bases, the J end lost 4 bases, and 22 bases lay between the germline ends. The CDR3 spans 18 residues.

This chain uses TRBV9 with TRBJ2-2, with D possibly matching TRBD1 (5 bases). Germline V CDR1 and CDR2: SGDLS, YYNGEE. The germline V and J ends were trimmed by 2 bases and 0 bases, with 11 bases remaining between them. The CDR3 is 16 amino acids. CDR3 protein: CASSVNPGTNTGELFF. CDR3 bases: TGTGCCAGCAGCGTGAATCCAGGGACGAACACCGGGGAGCTGTTTTTT.

The rearrangement links TRBV5-4 to TRBJ1-3; a weak D match, TRBD1 (5 bases). V lost 0 bases, J lost 2 bases, and 15 bases lay in between. Germline CDR1 and CDR2: SGHNT and YYREEE (reference sequence). There are 17 residues in the CDR3. The CDR3 DNA follows: TGTGCCAGCAGCTTGGGGGGGGGATCTAGGACTGGAAACACCATATATTTT. Its protein is CASSLGGGSRTGNTIYF.

The chain carries TRBV7-3 and TRBJ2-3, with D perhaps TRBD1 (6 bases). Trimming stripped 2 bases from V and 7 bases from J, with 10 bases between. Germline V lookup: CDR1 SGHTA, CDR2 FQGTGA. The CDR3 extends over 13 amino acids. CDR3 sequence: CASSLVDSNTQYF. CDR3 DNA sequence: TGTGCCAGCAGCTTAGTGGACAGCAATACGCAGTATTTT.